These T cell receptor beta chains were read from a single sample in a study of T cells in Graves' hyperthyroidism and ophthalmopathy. One entry per CDR3 protein results from TCRdb running MiXCR on the multiplex PCR reads. Of about 640,000 distinct CDR3 sequences in the sample, roughly 15% were seen once. The sequencing sample was made of blood. These receptor sequences come from a woman aged 45-59 years with Graves' ophthalmopathy. CDR3s include the opening cysteine and the closing phenylalanine or tryptophan. A D gene is named only where the DNA matches it firmly. Rows give clone size only sometimes, using once, few, many, or a class for an expanded clone.

many TRBJ2-5 TRBV3-2 . CASSLSRRGVQYF TGTGCCAGCAGCCTATCTCGTAGGGGGGTTCAGTACTTC
. TRBJ2-7 TRBV20-1 . CSAATGFEQYF TGCAGTGCCGCAACAGGGTTCGAGCAGTACTTC
many TRBJ2-7 TRBV9 . CASSVAGIDYEQYF TGTGCCAGCAGCGTAGCCGGAATTGACTACGAGCAGTACTTC
many TRBJ1-1 TRBV11-3 TRBD1 CASSSTGVTEAFF TGTGCCAGCAGCTCAACAGGGGTCACTGAAGCTTTCTTT
many TRBJ2-1 TRBV12-3/TRBV12-4 TRBD2 CASSPTSGSMIEQFF TGTGCCAGCAGCCCGACTAGCGGGAGTATGATTGAGCAGTTCTTC
. TRBJ2-1 TRBV9 TRBD2 CASSSGLAGGSNEQFF TGTGCCAGCAGCTCGGGACTAGCGGGAGGTTCCAATGAGCAGTTCTTC
few TRBJ2-3 TRBV24-1 . CATSDLYVNTQYF TGTGCCACCAGTGATTTGTACGTAAATACGCAGTATTTT
few TRBJ2-3 TRBV5-4 TRBD2 CASSRGTRPSGRGTQYF TGTGCCAGCAGCCGAGGGACAAGGCCTAGCGGGAGGGGGACGCAGTATTTT
. TRBJ1-4 TRBV3-1 . CASSLRSATNEKLFF TGTGCCAGCAGCCTGCGATCAGCAACTAATGAAAAACTGTTTTTT
many TRBJ2-1 TRBV7-8 . CASSWRDSPFIEQFF TGTGCCAGCAGCTGGCGGGACTCCCCTTTTATTGAGCAGTTCTTC
few TRBJ1-2 TRBV10-3 TRBD1 CAITSQGAGGGYTF TGTGCCATCACCTCACAGGGGGCCGGTGGTGGCTACACCTTC
. TRBJ1-5 TRBV20-1 . CSALNQGLDQPQHF TGCAGTGCTTTAAATCAGGGGCTGGATCAGCCCCAGCATTTT
. TRBJ1-2 TRBV28 TRBD1 CASLRGGTYGYTF TGTGCCAGCCTCAGGGGGGGCACGTATGGCTACACCTTC
. TRBJ2-7 TRBV18 TRBD2 CASSPFGGRRYEQYF TGTGCCAGCTCACCATTTGGCGGGAGACGTTACGAGCAGTACTTC
many TRBJ2-3 TRBV3-1 . CASSQDIYRDADTQYF TGTGCCAGCAGCCAAGATATATACAGGGACGCAGATACGCAGTATTTT
many TRBJ2-5 TRBV28 . CASSLRSGQNQETQYF TGTGCCAGCAGTTTAAGGTCGGGTCAGAACCAAGAGACCCAGTACTTC
many TRBJ1-4 TRBV2 . CASKKIGTENEKLFF TGTGCCAGCAAAAAAATAGGGACGGAGAATGAAAAACTGTTTTTT
. TRBJ2-3 TRBV5-1 . CASSQRGLGTGSLTDTQYF TGCGCCAGCAGTCAGAGGGGTCTAGGAACCGGGTCCCTAACAGATACGCAGTATTTT
few TRBJ2-7 TRBV4-3 . CASSPGSGQGYYEQYF TGCGCCAGCAGCCCGGGCTCAGGGCAGGGGTACTACGAGCAGTACTTC
. TRBJ1-5 TRBV28 . CASSLGLREGPQHF TGTGCCAGCAGTTTGGGACTCAGGGAGGGGCCCCAGCATTTT
. TRBJ2-7 TRBV14 TRBD2 CASSHGRVYEQYF TGTGCCAGCAGCCACGGGAGGGTCTACGAGCAGTACTTC
many TRBJ2-1 TRBV18 . CASSPSSVNNEQFF TGTGCCAGCTCCCCCTCTAGCGTCAACAATGAGCAGTTCTTC
many TRBJ2-7 TRBV6-4 TRBD2 CASSQLAGGHEQYF TGTGCCAGCAGTCAACTAGCGGGAGGACACGAGCAGTACTTC
many TRBJ2-7 TRBV6-2/TRBV6-3 . CASSYHGEQYF TGTGCCAGCAGCTACCACGGAGAGCAGTACTTC
many TRBJ1-6 TRBV6-5 . CASSYGTTNSPLHF TGTGCCAGCAGTTACGGGACAACAAATTCACCCCTCCACTTT
. TRBJ2-3 TRBV30 . CAWSKAVGLLREDTQYF TGTGCCTGGAGTAAGGCGGTTGGGCTCCTAAGGGAAGATACGCAGTATTTT
many TRBJ1-1 TRBV5-1 TRBD1 CASSRRTGAHTEAFF TGCGCCAGCAGCCGACGAACAGGGGCACACACTGAAGCTTTCTTT
. TRBJ2-3 TRBV11-2 . CASTEGLNTQYF TGTGCCAGCACAGAGGGGTTGAATACGCAGTATTTT
few TRBJ2-3 TRBV6-1 . CASTGLTSTDTQYF TGTGCCAGCACGGGGCTAACTAGCACAGATACGCAGTATTTT
. TRBJ2-1 TRBV6-2/TRBV6-3 TRBD1 CASKVPGTGGSNEQFF TGTGCCAGCAAAGTACCCGGGACAGGGGGTAGCAATGAGCAGTTCTTC
many TRBJ2-1 TRBV30 TRBD1 CAWTSTQDRWIHNEQFF TGTGCCTGGACCTCAACACAGGACAGGTGGATCCACAATGAGCAGTTCTTC
many TRBJ2-2 TRBV20-1 . CSAPSVNTGELFF TGCAGTGCCCCTAGCGTGAACACCGGGGAGCTGTTTTTT
few TRBJ2-3 TRBV4-1 . CASSQEAVAALATQYF TGCGCCAGCAGCCAAGAAGCGGTAGCGGCCCTAGCTACGCAGTATTTT
few TRBJ2-6 TRBV20-1 . CSATDSGANVLTF TGCAGTGCTACGGACTCTGGGGCCAACGTCCTGACTTTC
. TRBJ2-4 TRBV6-2/TRBV6-3 . CASMGMYEVAKNIQYF TGTGCCAGCATGGGGATGTACGAAGTTGCCAAAAACATTCAGTACTTC
. TRBJ2-1 TRBV28 . CVSSLGVYNEQFF TGTGTCAGCAGTTTAGGGGTTTACAATGAGCAGTTCTTC